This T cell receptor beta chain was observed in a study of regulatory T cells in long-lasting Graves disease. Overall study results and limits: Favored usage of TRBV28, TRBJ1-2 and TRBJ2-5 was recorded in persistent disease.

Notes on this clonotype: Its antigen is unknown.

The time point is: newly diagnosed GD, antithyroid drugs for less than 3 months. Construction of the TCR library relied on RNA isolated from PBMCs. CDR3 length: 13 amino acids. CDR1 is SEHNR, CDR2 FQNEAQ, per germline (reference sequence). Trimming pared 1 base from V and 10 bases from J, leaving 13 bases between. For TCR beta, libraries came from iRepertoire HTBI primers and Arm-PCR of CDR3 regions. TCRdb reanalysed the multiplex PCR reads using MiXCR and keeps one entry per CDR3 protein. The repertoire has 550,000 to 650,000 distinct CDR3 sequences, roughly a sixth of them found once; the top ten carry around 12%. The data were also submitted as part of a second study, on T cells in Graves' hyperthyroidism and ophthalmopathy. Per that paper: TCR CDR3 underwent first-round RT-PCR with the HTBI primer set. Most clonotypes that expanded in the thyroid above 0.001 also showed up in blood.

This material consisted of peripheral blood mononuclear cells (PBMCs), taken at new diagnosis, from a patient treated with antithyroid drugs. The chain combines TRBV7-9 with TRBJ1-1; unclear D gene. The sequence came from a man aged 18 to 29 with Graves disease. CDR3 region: CASSLVDPTRAFF. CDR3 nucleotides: TGTGCCAGCAGCTTAGTGGATCCCACTCGAGCTTTCTTT.